This is a list of T cell receptor beta chains from one sample in a study of post-analysis software for immune sequencing data. TCRdb reanalysed the PCR reads using MiXCR and keeps one entry per CDR3 protein. The table has a few hundred thousand distinct CDR3 sequences, about a third seen once. Material: blood. These receptors were collected from a girl aged 10 to 17 with multiple sclerosis. The CDR3 runs from the conserved cysteine through the conserved F or W. A D gene is named only where the DNA matches it firmly. Clone size appears in some rows only: once, few, many, or a class for an expanded clone.

NA	TRBV5-1	TRBJ1-2	NA	TGCGCCAGCAACCCCGGATCCCTCGCCTATGGCTACACCTTC	CASNPGSLAYGYTF
NA	TRBV6-5	TRBJ2-5	NA	TGTGCCAGCAGTTCTCCGGGACGAGTGGAGACCCAGTACTTC	CASSSPGRVETQYF
NA	TRBV6-5	TRBJ2-5	NA	TGTGCCAGCAGTTGGGGCACGGCCCAACAAGAGACCCAGTACTTC	CASSWGTAQQETQYF
TRBD1	TRBV7-3	TRBJ2-7	few	TGTGCCAGCTCTCAGGGGGCGCAAGGCGAGCAGTACTTC	CASSQGAQGEQYF
TRBD1	TRBV3-1	TRBJ2-1	NA	TGTGCCAGCAGCCACCCGGGACAGAGCTCCTACAGTGAGCAGTTCTTC	CASSHPGQSSYSEQFF
TRBD1	TRBV6-5	TRBJ1-5	few	TGTGCCAGCAAACCGGGACAGGGCAATCAGCCCCAGCATTTT	CASKPGQGNQPQHF
NA	TRBV13	TRBJ2-4	few	TGTGCCAGCAGCTTACTCGGGGGGCGCCTAGCCAAAAACATTCAGTACTTC	CASSLLGGRLAKNIQYF
NA	TRBV13	TRBJ2-7	many	TGTGCCAGCAGCGCAGAAATAGGAGAGCAGTACTTC	CASSAEIGEQYF
TRBD1	TRBV4-3	TRBJ2-7	few	TGCGCCAGCAGCCAAGAATGGGGACAGGGGCATGACGAGCAGTACTTC	CASSQEWGQGHDEQYF
NA	TRBV12-3/TRBV12-4	TRBJ2-3	NA	TGTGCCAGCAGTTTTGCCAGGACGCAGTATTTT	CASSFARTQYF
NA	TRBV12-3/TRBV12-4	TRBJ1-6	few	TGTGCCAGCAGCCGGGTCCTAGATTCACCCCTCCACTTT	CASSRVLDSPLHF
NA	TRBV29-1	TRBJ2-3	few	TGCAGCGTACGGGGCCGTGCTAACCCTACGCAGTATTTT	CSVRGRANPTQYF
TRBD2	TRBV20-1	TRBJ2-2	few	TGCAGTGCTAGTAGCGGGACCGGGGAGCTGTTTTTT	CSASSGTGELFF
NA	TRBV12-3/TRBV12-4	TRBJ1-4	few	TGTGCCAGCAGCCCCGTGGGGGGAAAACTGTTTTTT	CASSPVGGKLFF
TRBD1	TRBV6-2/TRBV6-3	TRBJ2-3	many	TGTGCCAGCACCCCCCAAGGGTTCCGGGACAGGGGGTCAGATACGCAGTATTTT	CASTPQGFRDRGSDTQYF
NA	TRBV6-8	TRBJ2-3	few	TGTGCCAGCAGCCGAAGACTGTGCACAGATACGCAGTATTTT	CASSRRLCTDTQYF
NA	TRBV20-1	TRBJ2-7	few	TGCAGTGCGGGAGGGGGCCGCACCTACGAGCAGTACTTC	CSAGGGRTYEQYF
NA	TRBV3-1	TRBJ2-1	few	TGTGCCAGCAGCCAAGGGGCAAACTACAATGAGCAGTTCTTC	CASSQGANYNEQFF
NA	TRBV7-9	TRBJ1-2	NA	TGTGCCAGCAGCTTAGTTGGAGGAGGCTATGGCTACACCTTC	CASSLVGGGYGYTF
NA	TRBV10-3	TRBJ1-1	once	TGTGCCATCAGTGATTTCGGGGTGGACACTGAAGCTTTCTTT	CAISDFGVDTEAFF
NA	TRBV12-3/TRBV12-4	TRBJ2-3	few	TGTGCCAGCAGCGCATCCCGTGGGGGGCCAGATACGCAGTATTTT	CASSASRGGPDTQYF
NA	TRBV24-1	TRBJ2-1	NA	TGTGCCACCAGTGATCGACGGCAAAATGAGCAGTTCTTC	CATSDRRQNEQFF
NA	TRBV10-3	TRBJ1-6	NA	TGTGCCAACGCGGACTCGGGGAATTCGCCCCCCCACTTT	CANADSGNSPPHF
TRBD1	TRBV18	TRBJ1-4	NA	TGTGCCAGCTCACGGACAGGCAATAATGAAAAACTGTTTTTT	CASSRTGNNEKLFF
NA	TRBV5-1	TRBJ2-4	few	TGCGCCAGCAGCTTCCCTCCTGGGGAGCAGTACTTC	CASSFPPGEQYF
NA	TRBV7-9	TRBJ1-1	few	TGTGCCAGCAGCGACCGACAGGACGTGAACACTGAAGCTTTCTTT	CASSDRQDVNTEAFF
TRBD2	TRBV4-1	TRBJ2-3	NA	TGCGCCAGCAGCGGAACTTCGGCGGGGGGAGAAGATACGCAGTATTTT	CASSGTSAGGEDTQYF
TRBD2	TRBV4-3	TRBJ2-3	few	TGCGCCAGCAGCCGGGGGCTGCGGGGGGAGTTGTGGGGAACAGATACGCAGTATTTT	CASSRGLRGELWGTDTQYF
NA	TRBV12-3/TRBV12-4	TRBJ2-5	few	TGTGCCAGCAAAAAAACCGGAGGTCCCGTGTACTTC	CASKKTGGPVYF
NA	TRBV6-6	TRBJ2-3	few	TGTGCCAGCAGTTACACGGCGGGACACACAGATACGCAGTATTTT	CASSYTAGHTDTQYF
NA	TRBV4-1	TRBJ1-4	few	TGCGCCAGCAGCCAAGAACCCGGACGGCAGGGGTGGGAAAAACTGTTTTTT	CASSQEPGRQGWEKLFF
NA	TRBV4-3	TRBJ2-1	NA	TGCGCCAGCCGACCGGCTAGAGCTTGGAGTGAGCAGTTCTTC	CASRPARAWSEQFF
TRBD1	TRBV18	TRBJ2-7	once	TGTGCCAGCTCGCCGGGACAGACCTTCGAGCAGTACTTC	CASSPGQTFEQYF
NA	TRBV25-1	TRBJ2-5	few	TGTGCCAGCAGTGGTCTAGGAGGGAAGCAGTACTTC	CASSGLGGKQYF
TRBD2	TRBV5-1	TRBJ2-1	NA	TGCGCCAGCAGCCTCTGGACTAGCGGGGGAGTCGGCAATGAGCAGTTCTTC	CASSLWTSGGVGNEQFF